Below, 20 T cell receptor beta chains from the same sample are listed, as sequenced in a study of cytomegalovirus exposure and HLA in healthy donors. This PCR relied on a set of 60 Vbeta primers and 13 Jbeta primers. Profiled with immunoSEQ multiplex PCR; TCRdb holds only in-frame clones, not every one. Here the sample spans approximately 200,000 clones, approximately 84% being singletons. Sequencing was performed on PBMCs. The source is a boy aged 5 to 17 in good health and CMV-seronegative.

The chain links TRBV5-1 to TRBJ2-3, with D uncertain. This CDR3 comprises 14 residues. Trimming stripped 0 bases from V and 1 base from J, with 6 bases between. The V gene's germline CDR1 is SGHRS and CDR2 YFSETQ. The CDR3 DNA reads as TGCGCCAGCAGCTTGGTAGTGGGCACAGATACGCAGTATTTT. Residues: CASSLVVGTDTQYF.

This clone was observed a handful of times. The V call is TRBV27, the J call TRBJ2-5; no clear D gene. Looked up from germline, CDR1 is MNHEY and CDR2 is SMNVEV (reference sequence). Trimming took 8 bases from V and 4 from J, leaving 17 bases between them. The length of the CDR3 is 14 residues. In nucleotides, the CDR3 is TGTGCCAGCTCCGTAGCCCTCCGCCCAGAGACCCAGTACTTC. Protein sequence: CASSVALRPETQYF.

The rearrangement uses TRBV6-4 and TRBJ2-1, with a tentative D call TRBD2 (5 bases). The germline V gene encodes CDR1 MRHNA and CDR2 SNTAGT. This CDR3 has 15 amino acids. V was clipped by 0 bases and J by 1 base, with 7 bases between them. CDR3 loop: CASSDSAESYNEQFF. CDR3 nucleotides: TGTGCCAGCAGTGACTCAGCGGAGTCCTACAATGAGCAGTTCTTC.

The chain joins TRBV28 to TRBJ2-2, with a possible D match to TRBD1 (6 bases). The ends were cut back, 6 bases at V and 5 bases at J, with 16 bases in the middle. The CDR3 extends over 15 amino acids. Germline V lookup: CDR1 MDHEN, CDR2 SYDVKM. The CDR3 here is CASRDNREITGELFF. DNA for the CDR3: TGTGCCAGCAGAGACAACAGGGAGATAACCGGGGAGCTGTTTTTT.

V and J are TRBV10-3 and TRBJ2-5, with D possibly being TRBD1 (8 bases). V dropped 6 bases and J dropped 5 bases, with 22 bases sitting between them. Germline CDR1 and CDR2: ENHRY and SYGVKD. CDR3 size: 16 residues. The CDR3 region is CAIRAGKQGVVETQYF. The CDR3 DNA sequence: TGTGCCATCAGAGCGGGGAAACAGGGGGTGGTGGAGACCCAGTACTTC.

This chain uses TRBV23-1 with TRBJ1-2, with D tentatively TRBD1 (5 bases). TRBV23-1 is an open reading frame whose function is uncertain. The germline V and J ends were trimmed by 5 bases and 4 bases, with 14 bases remaining between them. This CDR3 is 14 amino acids long. The CDR3 reads CASSGGEVVYGYTF. In DNA, the CDR3 is TGCGCCAGCAGTGGGGGGGAAGTTGTCTATGGCTACACCTTC.

The chain carries TRBV19 and TRBJ2-5, with 7 bases lining up with TRBD1. V shed 5 bases and J 5 bases; nucleotides not matched to a gene: 11. Germline V gene data show CDR1 as LNHDA and CDR2 as SQIVND (reference sequence). This CDR3 contains 15 residues. In DNA form, the CDR3 reads TGTGCCAGTAGTGACACAGGGGCCCGCGGGGAGACCCAGTACTTC. It encodes CASSDTGARGETQYF.

The chain uses TRBV5-1 and TRBJ1-1; D is perhaps TRBD1 (5 bases). This CDR3 is 14 amino acids long. V was cut by 0 bases and J by 7 bases, with 13 bases left in between. Germline CDR1 and CDR2: SGHRS and YFSETQ. CDR3 residues: CASSLAAGRSEAFF. CDR3 bases: TGCGCCAGCAGCTTGGCGGCGGGACGGAGTGAAGCTTTCTTT.

The chain links TRBV9 to TRBJ2-1, with TRBD2 matching over 10 bases. CDR3 length: 14 residues. With 4 bases clipped from V and 8 bases from J, the junction kept 6 bases outside the gene matches. Germline lookup yields CDR1 SGDLS and CDR2 YYNGEE. The CDR3 here is CASSLRTSGHEQFF. In nucleotides, the CDR3 is TGTGCCAGCAGCCTACGGACTAGCGGCCATGAGCAGTTCTTC. Using reference TRBV9 and TRBJ2-1 for the parts outside the CDR3, the full variable domain is DSGVTQTPKHLITATGQRVTLRCSPRSGDLSVYWYQQSLDQGLQFLIQYYNGEERAKGNILERFSAQQFPDLHSELNLSSLELGDSALYFCASSLRTSGHEQFFGPGTRLTVL.

V is TRBV28 and J is TRBJ2-7, with 9 bases identical to TRBD1. CDR1 and CDR2 (germline): MDHEN, SYDVKM. The CDR3 is made up of 15 amino acids. The junction had 8 bases not matched to a gene; V was cut back by 4 bases and J by 4 bases. DNA of the CDR3: TGTGCCAGCAGTTCCTCGGACAGGGGAGGGTACGAGCAGTACTTC. Protein sequence: CASSSSDRGGYEQYF.

The rearrangement links TRBV9 to TRBJ2-2, with 11 bases that match TRBD2. CDR3 length equals 15 residues. V trimming: 7 bases; J trimming: 5 bases; junction bases outside the gene matches: 7. Germline-derived CDR1 and CDR2 are SGDLS and YYNGEE. The CDR3 loop reads CASSASGGKTGELFF. The CDR3 DNA is TGTGCCAGCTCCGCTAGCGGGGGGAAAACCGGGGAGCTGTTTTTT.

This clone was seen once. The rearrangement joins TRBV6-1 to TRBJ2-7; 10 bases fit TRBD2. Germline-derived CDR1 and CDR2 are MNHNS and SASEGT. This CDR3 is built from 15 residues. Germline trimming cut 7 bases from V and 2 bases from J; bases unmatched to any gene: 8. CDR3 DNA: TGTGCCAGCACCTGGACAGCGGGAGGGACCTACGAGCAGTACTTC. Its protein is CASTWTAGGTYEQYF.

The chain carries TRBV6-5 and TRBJ2-4, with D perhaps TRBD1 (5 bases). Trimming removed 2 bases from V and 0 bases from J, with 8 bases in between. From germline, CDR1 is MNHEY and CDR2 SVGAGI. The CDR3 is made up of 15 amino acids. The CDR3 protein is CASSYLGEAKNIQYF. For the CDR3, the DNA is TGTGCCAGCAGTTACCTAGGGGAAGCCAAAAACATTCAGTACTTC.

This chain links TRBV2 with TRBJ1-5, with D tentatively TRBD1 (5 bases). V was shortened by 7 bases and J by 6 bases, with 16 bases between the two germline ends. CDR3 size: 14 residues. Germline CDR1 is SNHLY and CDR2 is FYNNEI. The DNA for the CDR3 is TGTGCCAGCAAAAAGGGGTTGGTCGGTCAGCCCCAGCATTTT. Its translation is CASKKGLVGQPQHF.

This clone was counted once. The chain uses TRBV5-1 and TRBJ2-5, with 9 bases identical to TRBD1. The J call is uncertain, as TRBJ2-7 better fits the DNA end. CDR3 length: 15 amino acids. CDR1 and CDR2 (germline): SGHRS, YFSETQ. CDR3 sequence: CASSPNWGQGYEQYF. CDR3 DNA: TGCGCCAGCAGCCCGAACTGGGGACAGGGCTACGAGCAGTACTTC.

The V call is TRBV6-1, the J call TRBJ1-3; no clear D gene. Germline V lookup: CDR1 MNHNS, CDR2 SASEGT. V lost 0 bases, J lost 2 bases, and 8 bases lay in between. This CDR3 region has 15 residues. CDR3: CASSEAVVAGNTIYF. In nucleotides, the CDR3 is TGTGCCAGCAGTGAAGCGGTAGTGGCTGGAAACACCATATATTTT.

This sequence joins TRBV28 and TRBJ2-7; D possibly corresponds to TRBD2 (6 bases). Trimming stripped 4 bases from V and 4 bases from J, with 20 bases between. Germline assignment: CDR1 MDHEN and CDR2 SYDVKM. The CDR3 is 16 amino acids. The CDR3 protein is CASSYDWRGEKYEQYF. CDR3 bases: TGTGCCAGCAGTTATGACTGGCGGGGAGAAAAATACGAGCAGTACTTC.

J is TRBJ1-1 and V is TRBV2; TRBD1 matches 12 bases. The CDR3 has 14 amino acids. V was pared by 6 bases and J by 5 bases, with 4 bases of the junction left unmatched. Germline V gene lookup returns CDR1 SNHLY and CDR2 FYNNEI. The CDR3 here is CASRRGQGATEAFF. The CDR3 nucleotides read TGTGCCAGCAGGAGGGGACAGGGGGCAACTGAAGCTTTCTTT.

This clone came up once. The chain uses TRBV5-1 and TRBJ1-2, with a weak D call TRBD1 (5 bases). Trimming took off 4 bases at V and 7 bases at J, with 14 bases between the two ends. CDR3 length: 13 residues. Germline V gene lookup returns CDR1 SGHRS and CDR2 YFSETQ. CDR3 residues: CASSVTGSGGYTF. DNA of the CDR3: TGCGCCAGCAGCGTAACAGGATCCGGTGGCTACACCTTC.

This clone has only a few counts. This chain uses TRBV30 with TRBJ2-7; a weak D match, TRBD1 (6 bases). The CDR3 is made up of 12 amino acids. V was cut by 5 bases and J by 0 bases, with 8 bases left in between. Germline lookup yields CDR1 GTSNPN and CDR2 SVGIG (reference sequence). The CDR3 DNA reads TGTGCCTGGGGGGGCAGCTCCTACGAGCAGTACTTC. As protein: CAWGGSSYEQYF.